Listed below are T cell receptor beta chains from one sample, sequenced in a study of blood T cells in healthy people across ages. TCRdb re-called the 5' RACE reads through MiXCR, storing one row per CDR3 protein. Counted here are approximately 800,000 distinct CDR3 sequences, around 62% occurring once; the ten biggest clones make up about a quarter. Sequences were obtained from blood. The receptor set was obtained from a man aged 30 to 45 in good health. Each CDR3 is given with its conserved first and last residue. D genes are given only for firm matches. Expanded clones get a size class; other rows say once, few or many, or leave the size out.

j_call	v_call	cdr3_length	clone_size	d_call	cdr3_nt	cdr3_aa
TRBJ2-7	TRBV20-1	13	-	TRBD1	TGCAGTGCTAGACATTCAGGGGGTGAAGAGCAGTACTTC	CSARHSGGEEQYF
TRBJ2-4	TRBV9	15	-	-	TGTGCCAGCAGCGTAGAAGTGCAGCCAGGGGACATTCAGTACTTC	CASSVEVQPGDIQYF
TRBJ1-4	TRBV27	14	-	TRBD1	TGTGCCAGTAGCGGGACAGGCTCTAATGAAAAACTGTTTTTT	CASSGTGSNEKLFF
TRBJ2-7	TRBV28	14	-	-	TGTGCCAGCAGTTTAGACTATACCGCCTACGAGCAGTACTTC	CASSLDYTAYEQYF
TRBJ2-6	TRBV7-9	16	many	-	TGTGCCAGCAGCAGTTACACACCGTCTGGGGCCAACGTCCTGACTTTC	CASSSYTPSGANVLTF
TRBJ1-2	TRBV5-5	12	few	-	TGTGCCAGCAGCTTAGAGGGGAATGGCTACACCTTC	CASSLEGNGYTF
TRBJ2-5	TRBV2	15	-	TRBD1	TGTGCCAGCCCAGACCCGGCAGGGGGATCACAGACCCAGTACTTC	CASPDPAGGSQTQYF
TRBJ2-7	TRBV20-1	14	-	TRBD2	TGCAGTATAGGGGCGGGGGGCCTACCCTACGAGCAGTACTTC	CSIGAGGLPYEQYF
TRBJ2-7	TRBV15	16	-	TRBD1	TGTGCCACCAGCAGAGAGGGGACAGGGCTCTCCTACGAGCAGTACTTC	CATSREGTGLSYEQYF
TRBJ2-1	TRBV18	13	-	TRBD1	TGTGCCAGCTCACCGAACAGGGGGCTTGAGCAGTTCTTC	CASSPNRGLEQFF
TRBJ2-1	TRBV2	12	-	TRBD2	TGTGCCAGCAAAGGGACTAGCAATGAGCAGTTCTTC	CASKGTSNEQFF
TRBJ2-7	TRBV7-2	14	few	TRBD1	TGTGCCAGCAGTCCGACAGGGGGGAGATACGAGCAGTACTTC	CASSPTGGRYEQYF
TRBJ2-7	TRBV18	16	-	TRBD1	TGTGCCAGCTCACCATCAGGACAGGCCATCTCCTACGAGCAGTACTTC	CASSPSGQAISYEQYF
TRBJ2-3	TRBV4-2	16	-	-	TGTGCCAGCAGCCGAGATGGCGGGGCGAACACAGATACGCAGTATTTT	CASSRDGGANTDTQYF
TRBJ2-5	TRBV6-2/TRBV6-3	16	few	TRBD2	TGTGCCAGCAGTTACCGGTCTAGCGGGGGGGGAGAGACCCAGTACTTC	CASSYRSSGGGETQYF
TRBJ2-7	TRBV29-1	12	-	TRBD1	TGCAGCGTTGCGACAGGGGGAAACGAGCAGTACTTC	CSVATGGNEQYF
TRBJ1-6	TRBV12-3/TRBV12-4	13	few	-	TGTGCCAGCAGTGTCAACTATAATTCACCCCTCCACTTT	CASSVNYNSPLHF
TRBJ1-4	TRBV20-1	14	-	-	TGCAGTGCTAGAGCAGTTGCAACTAATGAAAAACTGTTTTTT	CSARAVATNEKLFF
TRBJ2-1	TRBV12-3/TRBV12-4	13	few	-	TGTGCCAGCAGTGTGGGTGCCGCTGGTGAGCAGTTCTTC	CASSVGAAGEQFF
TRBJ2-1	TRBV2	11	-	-	TGTGCCAGTTTGGTTGCTGGTGAGCAGTTCTTC	CASLVAGEQFF
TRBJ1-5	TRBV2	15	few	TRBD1	TGTGCCAGCAGTCCGGGACAGGGGGCACGTCAGCCCCAGCATTTT	CASSPGQGARQPQHF
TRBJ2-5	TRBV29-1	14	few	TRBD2	TGCAGCGTTGGACAGCGGGGGGGTGGGAAGACCCAGTACTTC	CSVGQRGGGKTQYF
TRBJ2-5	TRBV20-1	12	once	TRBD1	TGCAGTGGTCCGGGACAGGGATCAGAGCAGTACTTC	CSGPGQGSEQYF
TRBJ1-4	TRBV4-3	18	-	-	TGCGCCAGCAGCCAAGTCGCGAAAATAGGGGGGACTAATGAAAAACTGTTTTTT	CASSQVAKIGGTNEKLFF
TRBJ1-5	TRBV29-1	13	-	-	TGCAGCGTTGAAGATAAGTTCGGCGAGCCCCAGCATTTT	CSVEDKFGEPQHF
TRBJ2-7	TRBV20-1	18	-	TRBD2	TGCAGTGCTAGAACTTTAGGGACTAGCGGGGGGTACTCCTACGAGCAGTACTTC	CSARTLGTSGGYSYEQYF
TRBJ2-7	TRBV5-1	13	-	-	TGCGCCAGCAGCCTCAAATCCTTTTACGAGCAGTACTTC	CASSLKSFYEQYF
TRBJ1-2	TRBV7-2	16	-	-	TGTGCCAGCAGCGACTCGGACCTACCCCCTAACTATGGCTACACCTTC	CASSDSDLPPNYGYTF
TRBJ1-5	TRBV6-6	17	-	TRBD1	TGTGCCAGCAGTTATCACCTACCGGGACAGGGGGACCAGCCCCAGCATTTT	CASSYHLPGQGDQPQHF
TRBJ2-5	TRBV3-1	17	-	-	TGTGCCAGCAGCCAAGATGGTGCCGGGGGCGGTGGAGTGGAGCAGTACTTC	CASSQDGAGGGGVEQYF
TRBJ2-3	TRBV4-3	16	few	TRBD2	TGCGCCAGCAGCCAAGGAGCGGGGGGGCTTGGAGATACGCAGTATTTT	CASSQGAGGLGDTQYF
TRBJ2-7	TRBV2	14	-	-	TGTGCCAGCACCGCTCCGACAGGAGGCTACGAGCAGTACTTC	CASTAPTGGYEQYF
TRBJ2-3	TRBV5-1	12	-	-	TGCGCCAGCAGGTTGTCAAGAGATACGCAGTATTTT	CASRLSRDTQYF
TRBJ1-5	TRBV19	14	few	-	TGTGCCAGTAAGGACTACACAGGCAATCAGCCCCAGCATTTT	CASKDYTGNQPQHF
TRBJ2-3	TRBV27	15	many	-	TGTGCCAGCAGTCCCTCTCGTGCTAGCACAGATACGCAGTATTTT	CASSPSRASTDTQYF
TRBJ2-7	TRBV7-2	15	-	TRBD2	TGTGCCAGCAGCTTTCAAGCGGGGGGGCCCCATGAGCAGTACTTC	CASSFQAGGPHEQYF
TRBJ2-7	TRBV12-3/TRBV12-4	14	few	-	TGTGCCAGCAGTCAGAGGGACCGTTCCTACGAGCAGTACTTC	CASSQRDRSYEQYF
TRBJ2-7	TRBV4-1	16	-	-	TGCGCCAGCAGCCAAGAGGCGGGGCGTCCTTTGAGCGAGCAGTACTTC	CASSQEAGRPLSEQYF
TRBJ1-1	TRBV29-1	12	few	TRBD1	TGCAGCGTGGGACAGAAGAACACTGAAGCTTTCTTT	CSVGQKNTEAFF